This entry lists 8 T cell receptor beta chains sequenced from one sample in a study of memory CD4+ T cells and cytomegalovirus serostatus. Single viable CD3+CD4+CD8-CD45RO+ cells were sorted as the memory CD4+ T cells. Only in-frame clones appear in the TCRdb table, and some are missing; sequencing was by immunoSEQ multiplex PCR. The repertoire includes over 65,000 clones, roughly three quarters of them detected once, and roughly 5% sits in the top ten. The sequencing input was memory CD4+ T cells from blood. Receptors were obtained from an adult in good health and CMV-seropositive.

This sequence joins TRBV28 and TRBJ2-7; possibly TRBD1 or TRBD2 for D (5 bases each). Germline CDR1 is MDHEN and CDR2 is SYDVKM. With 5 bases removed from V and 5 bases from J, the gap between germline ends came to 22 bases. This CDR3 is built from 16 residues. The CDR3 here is CASSPGTTGSWDEQYF. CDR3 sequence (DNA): TGTGCCAGCAGTCCTGGGACCACCGGCTCATGGGACGAGCAGTACTTC.

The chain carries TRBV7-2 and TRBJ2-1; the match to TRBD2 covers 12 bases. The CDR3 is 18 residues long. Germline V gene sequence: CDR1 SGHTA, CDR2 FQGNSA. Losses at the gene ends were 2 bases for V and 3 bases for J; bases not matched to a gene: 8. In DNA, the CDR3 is TGTGCCAGCAGCTTACGTCTAGCGGGGGGGCCGGACTACAATGAGCAGTTCTTC. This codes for CASSLRLAGGPDYNEQFF.

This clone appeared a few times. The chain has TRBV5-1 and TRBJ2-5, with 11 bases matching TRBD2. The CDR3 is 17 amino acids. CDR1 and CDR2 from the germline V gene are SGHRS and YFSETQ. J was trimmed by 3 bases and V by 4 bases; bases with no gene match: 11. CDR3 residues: CASSPRLAGGPEETQYF. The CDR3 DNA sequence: TGCGCCAGCAGCCCGAGATTAGCGGGGGGGCCGGAAGAGACCCAGTACTTC.

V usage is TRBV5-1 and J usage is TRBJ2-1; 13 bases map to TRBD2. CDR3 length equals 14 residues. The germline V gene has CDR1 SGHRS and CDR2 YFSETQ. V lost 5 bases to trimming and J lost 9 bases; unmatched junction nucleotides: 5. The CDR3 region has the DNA TGCGCCAGCAGGTGGACTAGCGGGAGTTCTGAGCAGTTCTTC. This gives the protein CASRWTSGSSEQFF.

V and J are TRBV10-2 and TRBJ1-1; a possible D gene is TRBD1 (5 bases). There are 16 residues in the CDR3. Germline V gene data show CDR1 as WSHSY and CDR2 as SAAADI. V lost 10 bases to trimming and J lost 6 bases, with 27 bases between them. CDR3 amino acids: CAIRKSSRDRNPEAFF. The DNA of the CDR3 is TGCGCCATCAGAAAATCCTCCCGGGACCGGAATCCTGAAGCTTTCTTT.

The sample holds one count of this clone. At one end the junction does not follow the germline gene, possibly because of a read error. The CDR3 DNA follows: TGTGCTAGCAGCGACGGGACTTCCCAAGAGACCCAGTACTTC. The encoded protein is CASSDGTSQETQYF. The chain recombines TRBV7-7 with TRBJ2-5, with D perhaps matching TRBD2 (6 bases). In germline, CDR1 is SSHAT, CDR2 FNYEAQ (reference sequence). The CDR3 loop spans 14 amino acids. Full variable domain (rest looked up from reference TRBV7-7 and TRBJ2-5): GAGVSQSPRYKVTKRGQDVTLRCDPISSHATLYWYQQALGQGPEFLTYFNYEAQPDKSGLPSDRFSAERPEGSISTLTIQRTEQRDSAMYRCASSDGTSQETQYFGPGTRLLVL.

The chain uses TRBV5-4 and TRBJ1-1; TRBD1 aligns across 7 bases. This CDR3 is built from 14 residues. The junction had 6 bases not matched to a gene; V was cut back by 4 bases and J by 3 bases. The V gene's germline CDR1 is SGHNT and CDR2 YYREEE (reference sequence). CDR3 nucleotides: TGTGCCAGCAGCCGACAGGGTCTGTACACTGAAGCTTTCTTT. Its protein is CASSRQGLYTEAFF. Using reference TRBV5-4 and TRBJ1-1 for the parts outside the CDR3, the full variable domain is ETGVTQSPTHLIKTRGQQVTLRCSSQSGHNTVSWYQQALGQGPQFIFQYYREEENGRGNFPPRFSGLQFPNYSSELNVNALELDDSALYLCASSRQGLYTEAFFGQGTRLTVV.

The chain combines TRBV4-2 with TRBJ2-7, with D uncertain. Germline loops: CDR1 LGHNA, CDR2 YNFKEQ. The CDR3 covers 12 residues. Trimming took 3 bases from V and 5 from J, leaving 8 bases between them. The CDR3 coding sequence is TGTGCCAGCAGCCACCGGCCCCACGAGCAGTACTTC. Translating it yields CASSHRPHEQYF.